This T cell receptor (beta chain) was recorded in a study of human T cells and chemical hapten exposure. General observations from the study: Counts of expanded TCRs at PT1 were positively correlated with patch test score.

Per the study methods: 90,000 to 100,000 TCRs per sample was the median, with a range of roughly 23,224 to 690,600. A single record per CDR3 protein comes from TCRdb applying MiXCR to the RACE reads. The V and J calls were determined by TCRdb, not by the authors. The profile shows some 340,000 distinct CDR3 sequences, about 7% of them singletons. Between the trimmed V and J ends, which lost 5 bases and 2 bases, there was a span of 12 bases. Germline V gene sequence: CDR1 SGHTA, CDR2 FQGNSA. The CDR3 spans 14 residues. Time point of the sample: patch test 1, 2 weeks after DPC sensitization. Treatment of the sample: therapeutic diphenylcyclopropenone sensitization with weekly scalp DPC. Non-pregnant alopecia patients aged 18 to 70, suitable for DPC therapy. Researchers extracted total RNA from unfractionated whole blood. This clonotype was counted ten times or more. Its matching antigen is unknown.

The rearrangement links TRBV7-2 to TRBJ1-1; D is possibly TRBD1 (6 bases). The specimen was whole blood, collected in connection with sensitization to the hapten diphenylcyclopropenone (DPC). This TCR derives from a woman younger than 30 with alopecia areata. Some clones in this sample may be carry-over from other donors' samples. Here the CDR3 reads CASSPQGPNTEAFF. In nucleotides, the CDR3 is TGTGCCAGCAGCCCCCAGGGGCCCAACACTGAAGCTTTCTTT.